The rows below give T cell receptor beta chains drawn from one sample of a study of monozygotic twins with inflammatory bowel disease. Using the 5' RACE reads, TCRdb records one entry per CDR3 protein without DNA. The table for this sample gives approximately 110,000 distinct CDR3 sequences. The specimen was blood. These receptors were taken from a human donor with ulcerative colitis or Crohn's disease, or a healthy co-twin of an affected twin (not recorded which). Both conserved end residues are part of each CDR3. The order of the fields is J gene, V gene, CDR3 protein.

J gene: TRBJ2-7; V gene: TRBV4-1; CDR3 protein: CASRQPGTSPYEQYF
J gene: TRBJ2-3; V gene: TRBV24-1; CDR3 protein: CATSDRRTASSTDTQYF
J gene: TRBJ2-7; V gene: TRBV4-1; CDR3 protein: CASSQQRGGPSTSYEQYF
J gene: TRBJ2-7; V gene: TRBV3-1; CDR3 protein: CASSQDGLGETYEQYF
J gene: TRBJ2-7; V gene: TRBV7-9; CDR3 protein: CASSLTGREQYF
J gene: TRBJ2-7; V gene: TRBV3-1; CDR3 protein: CASSQMAGGYEQYF
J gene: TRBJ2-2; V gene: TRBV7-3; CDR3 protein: CASSLGPTGELFF
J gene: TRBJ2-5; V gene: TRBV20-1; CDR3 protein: CSARESGRETQYF
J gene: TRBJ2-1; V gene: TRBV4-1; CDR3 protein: CASGDAGVLSNEQFF
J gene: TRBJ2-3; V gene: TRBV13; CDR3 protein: CASSLGLAARGDTQYF
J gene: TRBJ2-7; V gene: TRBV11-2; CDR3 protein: CASSWDSTTIPYEQYF
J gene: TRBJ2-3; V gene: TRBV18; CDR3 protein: CASSPAGPSTDTQYF
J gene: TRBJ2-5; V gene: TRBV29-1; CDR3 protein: CSGGQWKTQYF
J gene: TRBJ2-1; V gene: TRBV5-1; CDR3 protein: CASSFGAGWGDEQFF
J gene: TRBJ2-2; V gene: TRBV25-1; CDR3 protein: CASTVGVEGGELFF
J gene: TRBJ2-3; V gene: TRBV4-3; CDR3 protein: CASSQDAGRGFVADTQYF
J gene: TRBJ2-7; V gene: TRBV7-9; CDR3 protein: CASISTVTYEQYF
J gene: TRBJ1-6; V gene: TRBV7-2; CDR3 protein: CASSPYGTRGNSPLHF
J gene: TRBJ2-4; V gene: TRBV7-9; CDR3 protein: CASSLWTGVVDIQYF
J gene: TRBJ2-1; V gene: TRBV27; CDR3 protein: CASSLVGRPRGNEQFF
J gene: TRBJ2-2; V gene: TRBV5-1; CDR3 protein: CASSLEGPNTGELFF
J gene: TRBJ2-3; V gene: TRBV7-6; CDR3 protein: CASSLVLQDTQYF
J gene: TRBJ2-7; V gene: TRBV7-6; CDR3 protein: CASSTRDQTYEQYF
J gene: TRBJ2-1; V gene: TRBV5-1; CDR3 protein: CASVETSGGEQFF
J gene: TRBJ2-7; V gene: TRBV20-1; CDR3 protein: CSTPQASSYEQYF
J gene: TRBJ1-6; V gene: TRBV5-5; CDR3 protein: CASSLSPTGDNSPLHF
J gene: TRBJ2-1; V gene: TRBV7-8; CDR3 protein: CASGQDRRYEQFF
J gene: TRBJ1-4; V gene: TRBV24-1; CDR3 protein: CATSDGSLWGNEKLFF
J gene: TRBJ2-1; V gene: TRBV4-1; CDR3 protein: CASNHLGSLQGQFF
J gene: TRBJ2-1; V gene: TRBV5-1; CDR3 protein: CASSFGLAGANEQFF
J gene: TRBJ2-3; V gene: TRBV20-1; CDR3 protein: CSARDLSTDTQYF
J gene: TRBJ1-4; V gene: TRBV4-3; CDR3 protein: CASSQVVGPNEKLFF
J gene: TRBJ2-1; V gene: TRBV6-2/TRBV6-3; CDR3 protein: CASRDAYSYNEQFF
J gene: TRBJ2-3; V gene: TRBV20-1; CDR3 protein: CSVLGLAGNTDTQYF
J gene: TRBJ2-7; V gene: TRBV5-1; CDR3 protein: CASSSTDRGLQYF
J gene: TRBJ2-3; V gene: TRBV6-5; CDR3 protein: CASSRTSGGATDTQYF
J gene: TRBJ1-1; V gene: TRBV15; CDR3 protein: CATSRALGGNTEAFF
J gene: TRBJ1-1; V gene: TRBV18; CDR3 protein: CASSPTKPTIMGPEAFF
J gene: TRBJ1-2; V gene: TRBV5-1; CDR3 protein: CASSLEQPNYGYTF
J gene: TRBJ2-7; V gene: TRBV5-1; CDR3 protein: CASSQGQPYEQYF
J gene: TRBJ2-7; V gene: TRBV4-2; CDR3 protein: CASSQDRVTYEQYF